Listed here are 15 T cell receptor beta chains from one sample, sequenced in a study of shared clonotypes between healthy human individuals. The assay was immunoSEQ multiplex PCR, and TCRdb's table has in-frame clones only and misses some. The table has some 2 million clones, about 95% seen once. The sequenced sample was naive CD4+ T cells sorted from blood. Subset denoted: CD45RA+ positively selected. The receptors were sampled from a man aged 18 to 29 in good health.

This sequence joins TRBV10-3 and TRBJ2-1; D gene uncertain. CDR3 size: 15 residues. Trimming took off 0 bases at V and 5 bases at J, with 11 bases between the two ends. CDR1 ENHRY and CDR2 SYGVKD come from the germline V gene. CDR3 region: CAISESKLGNNEQFF. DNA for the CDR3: TGTGCCATCAGTGAGTCGAAGTTAGGAAACAATGAGCAGTTCTTC.

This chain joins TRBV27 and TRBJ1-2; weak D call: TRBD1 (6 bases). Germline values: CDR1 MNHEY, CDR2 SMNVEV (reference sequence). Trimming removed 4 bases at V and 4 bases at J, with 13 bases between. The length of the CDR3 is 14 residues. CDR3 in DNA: TGTGCCAGCAGTTCGTCCACAGGGAGCTATGGCTACACCTTC. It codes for CASSSSTGSYGYTF.

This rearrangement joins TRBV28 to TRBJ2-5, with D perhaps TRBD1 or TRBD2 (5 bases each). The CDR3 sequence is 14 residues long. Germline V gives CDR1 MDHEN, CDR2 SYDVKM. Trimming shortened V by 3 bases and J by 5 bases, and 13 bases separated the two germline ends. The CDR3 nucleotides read TGTGCCAGCAGTTTGGGGACCGCCGGGGAGACCCAGTACTTC. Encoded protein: CASSLGTAGETQYF.

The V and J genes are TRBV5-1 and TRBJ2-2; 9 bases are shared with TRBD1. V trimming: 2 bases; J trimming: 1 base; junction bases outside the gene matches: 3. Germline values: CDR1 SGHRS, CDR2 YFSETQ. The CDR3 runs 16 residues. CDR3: CASSFLGQGNTGELFF. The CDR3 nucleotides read TGCGCCAGCAGCTTCTTGGGACAGGGGAACACCGGGGAGCTGTTTTTT.

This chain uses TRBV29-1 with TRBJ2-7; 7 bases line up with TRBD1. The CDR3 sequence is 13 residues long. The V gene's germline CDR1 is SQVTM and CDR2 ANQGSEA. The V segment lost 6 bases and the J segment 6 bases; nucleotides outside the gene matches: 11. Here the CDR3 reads CSVQTGLVGEQYF. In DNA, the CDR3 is TGCAGCGTCCAGACAGGGTTGGTGGGCGAGCAGTACTTC.

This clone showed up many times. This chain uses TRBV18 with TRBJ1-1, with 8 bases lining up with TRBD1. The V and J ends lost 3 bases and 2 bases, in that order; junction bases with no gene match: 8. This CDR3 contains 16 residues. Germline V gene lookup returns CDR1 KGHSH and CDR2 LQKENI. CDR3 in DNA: TGTGCCAGCTCACCGCCGATGGGACAGGTCAACACTGAAGCTTTCTTT. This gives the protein CASSPPMGQVNTEAFF.

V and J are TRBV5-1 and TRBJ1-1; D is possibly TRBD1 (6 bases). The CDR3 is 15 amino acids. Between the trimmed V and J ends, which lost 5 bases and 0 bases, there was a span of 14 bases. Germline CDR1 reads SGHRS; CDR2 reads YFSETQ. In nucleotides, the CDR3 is TGCGCCAGCAGATCTAATACAGGGTTGAACACTGAAGCTTTCTTT. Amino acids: CASRSNTGLNTEAFF.

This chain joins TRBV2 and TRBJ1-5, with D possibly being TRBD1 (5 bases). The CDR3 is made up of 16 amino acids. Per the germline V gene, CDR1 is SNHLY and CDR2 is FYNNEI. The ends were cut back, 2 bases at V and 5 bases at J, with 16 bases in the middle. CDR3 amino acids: CASSEWGEAGHQPQHF. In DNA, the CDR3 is TGTGCCAGCAGTGAATGGGGCGAGGCAGGGCATCAGCCCCAGCATTTT.

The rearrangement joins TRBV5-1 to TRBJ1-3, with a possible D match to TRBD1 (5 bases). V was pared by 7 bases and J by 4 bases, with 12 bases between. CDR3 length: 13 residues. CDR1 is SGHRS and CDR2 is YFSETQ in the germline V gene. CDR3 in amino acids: CASRDPGGNTIYF. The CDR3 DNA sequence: TGCGCCAGCCGGGACCCCGGGGGAAACACCATATATTTT.

The CDR3 DNA is TGCGCCAGCAGCCCGTCCTCGGGGCTCTACGAGCAGTACTTC. Encoded protein: CASSPSSGLYEQYF. V usage is TRBV5-1 and J usage is TRBJ2-7; D tentatively fits TRBD1 or TRBD2 (5 bases each). From germline, CDR1 is SGHRS and CDR2 YFSETQ. V gave up 4 bases and J gave up 3 bases, with 14 bases separating them. The CDR3 extends over 14 amino acids.

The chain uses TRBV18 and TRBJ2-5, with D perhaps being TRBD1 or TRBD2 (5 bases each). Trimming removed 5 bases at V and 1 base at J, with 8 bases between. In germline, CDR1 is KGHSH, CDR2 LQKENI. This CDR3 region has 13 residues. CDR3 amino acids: CASSGTLQETQYF. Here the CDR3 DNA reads TGTGCCAGCTCAGGGACCCTCCAAGAGACCCAGTACTTC.

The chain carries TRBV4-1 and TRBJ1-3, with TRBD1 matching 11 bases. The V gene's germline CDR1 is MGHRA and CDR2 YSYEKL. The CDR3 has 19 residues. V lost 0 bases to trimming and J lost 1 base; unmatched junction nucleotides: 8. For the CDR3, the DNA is TGCGCCAGCAGCCAAGATCTTGGACAGGGGGCTGTTTCTGGAAACACCATATATTTT. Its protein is CASSQDLGQGAVSGNTIYF.

The CDR3 reads CATSRDLAGLREQYF. CDR3 bases: TGTGCCACCAGCAGAGATCTAGCGGGACTGAGGGAGCAGTACTTC. The rearrangement links TRBV15 to TRBJ2-7; 9 bases line up with TRBD2. The V segment lost 0 bases and the J segment 7 bases; nucleotides outside the gene matches: 7. This CDR3 spans 15 amino acids. Germline V gene lookup returns CDR1 LNHNV and CDR2 YYDKDF (reference sequence).

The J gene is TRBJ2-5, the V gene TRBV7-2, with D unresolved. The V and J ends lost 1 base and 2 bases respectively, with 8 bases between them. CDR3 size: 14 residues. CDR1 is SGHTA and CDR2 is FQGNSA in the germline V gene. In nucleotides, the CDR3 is TGTGCCAGCAGCTTAGGGCGGATTCAAGAGACCCAGTACTTC. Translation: CASSLGRIQETQYF.

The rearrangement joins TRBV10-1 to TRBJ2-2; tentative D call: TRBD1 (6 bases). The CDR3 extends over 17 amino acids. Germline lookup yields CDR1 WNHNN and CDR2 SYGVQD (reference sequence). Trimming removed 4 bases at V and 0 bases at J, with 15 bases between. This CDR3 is CASSASVGTTNTGELFF. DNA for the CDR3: TGCGCCAGCAGTGCAAGTGTTGGGACAACGAACACCGGGGAGCTGTTTTTT.